These T cell receptor beta chains were read from a single sample in a study of beta chain features in type 1 diabetes. Measured with immunoSEQ multiplex PCR; TCRdb has only the in-frame clones, and not every one. This sample yields 900,000 or so clones, of which 17% are seen a single time; around 0.02% belongs to the top ten. The sequencing input was naive CD4+ T cells from blood. These receptors were taken from a woman aged 18-29 years in good health. CDR3s include the opening cysteine and the closing phenylalanine or tryptophan.

TRBV19 CASRRDPRTDTQYF
TRBV7-2 CASSSQGRGDEQFF
TRBV11-1 CASSLSQGPYEQYF
TRBV15 CATSRLQGQGYPEAFF
TRBV27 CASSLKRDKQFF
TRBV9 CASSVQTGNTEAFF
TRBV27 CASSRKHRVGYTEAFF
TRBV19 CASRKGGYTF
TRBV5-1 CASTRGVSTDTQYF
TRBV6-6 CASSYSLRLTEAFF
TRBV28 CASSPAGVGETQYF
TRBV2 CASRRTEWETQYF
TRBV18 CASSPVLGQPQHF
TRBV7-3 CASSLGPSGNQNEQFF
TRBV6-5 CASSYDRVSNTGELFF
TRBV11-2 CASSLVAGGPRETQYF
TRBV4-3 CASSQDWTGFQPQHF
TRBV7-9 CASSLVVETSGTYNEQFF
TRBV2 CASSADRVVRFEQYF
TRBV7-3 CASSLNGRGPDTQYF
TRBV18 CASSPTGGDTEAFF
TRBV7-2 CASSLADGARWGYTF
TRBV14 CASSQDWSKVGETQYF
TRBV9 CASSLHRETQYF
TRBV5-1 CASSFGTTPYEQYF
TRBV7-9 CASSLPGAGAQYF
TRBV7-3 CASSLGGDSTDTQYF
TRBV6-1 CASKDIVAKNIQYF
TRBV6-5 CASSFTGDLDQPQHF
TRBV7-6 CASSLGAGGIITDTQYF
TRBV2 CASNPETANTGELFF
TRBV5-8 CASSLTAELFF
TRBV28 CASDRTYYSNQPQHF
TRBV4-3 CASSQGGRAGGEQFF
TRBV7-3 CASSLGRRREYNEQFF
TRBV5-1 CASSEDNTYEQYF
TRBV15 CATRRSSYNEQFF
TRBV18 CASSPFGTGDNEQFF
TRBV6-6 CASRPDRDNEQFF
TRBV14 CASSQEWPGTYEQYF
TRBV5-1 CASSYTGEQFF
TRBV5-4 CASSSKTGGTDTQYF
TRBV6-9 CASSHRVSSYEQYF
TRBV28 CASSLRLAVTGELFF
TRBV2 CASSVRGAIEKLFF
TRBV4-3 CASSQDLPASGSRYEQFF
TRBV28 CASGDRGGEQFF
TRBV19 CASSPTRAYNEQFF
TRBV7-7 CASSLGALETQYF
TRBV18 CASSPSVVRRVQYF
TRBV4-2 CASSPGLAGLGNTYEQYF
TRBV7-2 CASSSPRGGGPGELFF
TRBV9 CASSVGGGPPQETQYF
TRBV25-1 CASRGWLRTGELFF
TRBV10-3 CAISESTRPEQFF